This T cell receptor beta chain was sequenced for a study of response to subunit inactivated influenza vaccine. This clonotype has just a few counts. Its antigen is currently unknown. In TCRdb, the RT-PCR reads were re-called with MiXCR into one record per CDR3 protein. The repertoire holds about 500,000 distinct CDR3 sequences, with approximately 15% as singletons. Findings and limits, study-wide: Authors suggested seasonal influenza vaccinations each recruit few new T cells.

The clonotype was recovered from a man aged 45 to 75 who received an inactivated influenza vaccine. The specimen comprised CD4+ T cells sorted from PBMCs, sampled less than 30 months after vaccination.

This CDR3 is CASSPRGLAGQETQYF. The DNA of the CDR3 is TGTGCCAGCAGCCCACGGGGACTAGCGGGACAAGAGACCCAGTACTTC. This sequence joins TRBV9 and TRBJ2-5, with 13 bases identical to TRBD2. Germline V lookup: CDR1 SGDLS, CDR2 YYNGEE. This CDR3 region has 16 residues. V lost 4 bases to trimming and J lost 2 bases; unmatched junction nucleotides: 5.